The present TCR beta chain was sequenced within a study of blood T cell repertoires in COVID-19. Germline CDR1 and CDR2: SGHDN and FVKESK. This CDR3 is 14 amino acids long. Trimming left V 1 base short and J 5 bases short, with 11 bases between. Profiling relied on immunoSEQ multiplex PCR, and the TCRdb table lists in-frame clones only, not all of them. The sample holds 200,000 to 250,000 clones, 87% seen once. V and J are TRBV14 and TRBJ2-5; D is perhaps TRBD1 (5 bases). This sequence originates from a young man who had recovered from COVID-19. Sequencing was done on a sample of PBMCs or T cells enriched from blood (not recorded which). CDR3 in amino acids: CASSQGTFWETQYF. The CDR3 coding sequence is TGTGCCAGCAGCCAAGGGACATTTTGGGAGACCCAGTACTTC.